The rows below give T cell receptor beta chains drawn from one sample of a study of blood T cell repertoires in COVID-19. Sequencing was performed with immunoSEQ multiplex PCR; in TCRdb, only in-frame clones are kept and a portion is missing. The table includes 200,000 to 250,000 clones, 80% to 85% detected once. Specimen: PBMCs or T cells enriched from blood (not recorded which). The receptors here all came from a woman aged 40 to 49 who had recovered from COVID-19. Each CDR3 is given with its conserved first and last residue. The D gene is left open where the match is weak. The listing skips clone size in some rows; elsewhere it reads once, few, many or a size class.

v_call: TRBV2
d_call: .
j_call: TRBJ1-2
clone_size: .
cdr3_nt: TGTGCCAGCAGTAGGACAGACCCTAACTATGGCTACACCTTC
cdr3_aa: CASSRTDPNYGYTF

v_call: TRBV18
d_call: TRBD1
j_call: TRBJ2-3
clone_size: .
cdr3_nt: TGTGCCAGCTCACCCGGGACAGGTAGCACAGATACGCAGTATTTT
cdr3_aa: CASSPGTGSTDTQYF

v_call: TRBV5-6
d_call: .
j_call: TRBJ2-3
clone_size: .
cdr3_nt: TGTGCCAGCAGCTTGGCGGCGGGAAGGACAGATACGCAGTATTTT
cdr3_aa: CASSLAAGRTDTQYF

v_call: TRBV6-5
d_call: .
j_call: TRBJ1-2
clone_size: .
cdr3_nt: TGTGCCAGCAGTAAGCTCTATGGCTACACCTTC
cdr3_aa: CASSKLYGYTF

v_call: TRBV3-1/TRBV3-2
d_call: .
j_call: TRBJ1-5
clone_size: .
cdr3_nt: TGTGCCAGCAGCCAAGGAAAACGGGGTGTTCAGCCCCAGCATTTT
cdr3_aa: CASSQGKRGVQPQHF

v_call: TRBV29-1
d_call: .
j_call: TRBJ2-1
clone_size: .
cdr3_nt: TGCAGCGTTGGAGGCAGGGTAGTGGATGAGCAGTTCTTC
cdr3_aa: CSVGGRVVDEQFF

v_call: TRBV3-1/TRBV3-2
d_call: TRBD1
j_call: TRBJ2-7
clone_size: .
cdr3_nt: TGTGCCAGCAGCCGGTCCGGGACAGGAAATTTCGAGCAGTACTTC
cdr3_aa: CASSRSGTGNFEQYF

v_call: TRBV7-2
d_call: TRBD2
j_call: TRBJ2-2
clone_size: .
cdr3_nt: TGTGCCAGCAGCAATCGGCTAGCGGATACCGGGGAGCTGTTTTTT
cdr3_aa: CASSNRLADTGELFF

v_call: TRBV18
d_call: .
j_call: TRBJ2-7
clone_size: .
cdr3_nt: TGTGCCAGCTCACCACCAACACAAAACTACGAGCAGTACTTC
cdr3_aa: CASSPPTQNYEQYF

v_call: TRBV19
d_call: .
j_call: TRBJ1-2
clone_size: .
cdr3_nt: TGTGCCAGTAGCCCCGGGAGGGGGTCTGGCTACACCTTC
cdr3_aa: CASSPGRGSGYTF

v_call: TRBV6-4
d_call: TRBD2
j_call: TRBJ2-3
clone_size: .
cdr3_nt: TGTGCCAGCAGTCCCTGGCTAGCGGGGGCCGCGGGAACAGATACGCAGTATTTT
cdr3_aa: CASSPWLAGAAGTDTQYF

v_call: TRBV5-4
d_call: TRBD1
j_call: TRBJ1-4
clone_size: .
cdr3_nt: TGTGCCAGCAGCCCTGCCGGGACAGGGGGGGAAAAACTGTTTTTT
cdr3_aa: CASSPAGTGGEKLFF

v_call: TRBV27
d_call: .
j_call: TRBJ1-4
clone_size: .
cdr3_nt: TGTGCCAGCGGCAGGTGGAATGAAAAACTGTTTTTT
cdr3_aa: CASGRWNEKLFF

v_call: TRBV28
d_call: .
j_call: TRBJ1-2
clone_size: once
cdr3_nt: TGTGCCAGCAATAGGGTACCGGACAGTAACTATGGCTACACCTTC
cdr3_aa: CASNRVPDSNYGYTF

v_call: TRBV19
d_call: .
j_call: TRBJ1-1
clone_size: .
cdr3_nt: TGTGCCAGTTGCGGTCGGGCTGAAGCTTTCTTT
cdr3_aa: CASCGRAEAFF

v_call: TRBV4-1
d_call: .
j_call: TRBJ1-5
clone_size: .
cdr3_nt: TGCGCCAGCAGTCCACAGGGATTAAGTGGGTTTAGCAATCAGCCCCAGCATTTT
cdr3_aa: CASSPQGLSGFSNQPQHF

v_call: TRBV7-7
d_call: .
j_call: TRBJ2-5
clone_size: .
cdr3_nt: TGTGCCAGCAGCCAACTAGGGGAGACCCAGTACTTC
cdr3_aa: CASSQLGETQYF

v_call: TRBV7-2
d_call: .
j_call: TRBJ1-4
clone_size: .
cdr3_nt: TGTGCCAGCAGCCGCGGGGGCACCAATGAAAAACTGTTTTTT
cdr3_aa: CASSRGGTNEKLFF

v_call: TRBV18
d_call: .
j_call: TRBJ1-1
clone_size: .
cdr3_nt: TGTGCCAGCTCACGAGCGGCGACGAACACTGAAGCTTTCTTT
cdr3_aa: CASSRAATNTEAFF

v_call: TRBV6-2/TRBV6-3
d_call: .
j_call: TRBJ2-3
clone_size: .
cdr3_nt: TGTGCCAGCAGCACCGGGACTCCCCCGGATACGCAGTATTTT
cdr3_aa: CASSTGTPPDTQYF

v_call: TRBV5-1
d_call: TRBD1
j_call: TRBJ2-5
clone_size: .
cdr3_nt: TGCGCCAGCGATCCGAGGGGGCACAATGTCCAAGAGACCCAGTACTTC
cdr3_aa: CASDPRGHNVQETQYF

v_call: TRBV7-2
d_call: .
j_call: TRBJ1-2
clone_size: .
cdr3_nt: TGTGCCAGCAGCCCGGACAAGAGCTATGGCTACACCTTC
cdr3_aa: CASSPDKSYGYTF

v_call: TRBV10-2
d_call: TRBD2
j_call: TRBJ2-7
clone_size: .
cdr3_nt: TGCGCCAGCAGTGAGTTATGGGTGCTAGCGGGAGGCCCCGGTGTCTCCGAGCAGTACTTC
cdr3_aa: CASSELWVLAGGPGVSEQYF

v_call: TRBV18
d_call: .
j_call: TRBJ1-6
clone_size: .
cdr3_nt: TGTGCCAGCGCAGGAGGTAGAGATTCACCCCTCCACTTT
cdr3_aa: CASAGGRDSPLHF

v_call: TRBV3-1/TRBV3-2
d_call: .
j_call: TRBJ1-4
clone_size: .
cdr3_nt: TGTGCCAGCAGCCAACGCGGGTATGAAAAACTGTTTTTT
cdr3_aa: CASSQRGYEKLFF

v_call: TRBV10-3
d_call: .
j_call: TRBJ1-2
clone_size: .
cdr3_nt: TGTGCCATCAGTGAAGCAGGGGAGACGAGAGGCTACACCTTC
cdr3_aa: CAISEAGETRGYTF

v_call: TRBV9
d_call: TRBD1
j_call: TRBJ1-6
clone_size: .
cdr3_nt: TGTGCCAGCAGCGGGGGACAGGGAAGAACACCCCTCCACTTT
cdr3_aa: CASSGGQGRTPLHF

v_call: TRBV10-3
d_call: .
j_call: TRBJ1-2
clone_size: .
cdr3_nt: TGTGCCATCAGTGAGTCAGCAGGGAATATATACTATGGCTACACCTTC
cdr3_aa: CAISESAGNIYYGYTF

v_call: TRBV10-3
d_call: .
j_call: TRBJ1-2
clone_size: .
cdr3_nt: TGTGCCATCAGTGATGGGGCTGGCTACACCTTC
cdr3_aa: CAISDGAGYTF

v_call: TRBV4-1
d_call: .
j_call: TRBJ1-1
clone_size: .
cdr3_nt: TGCGCCAGCAGCCCACAAGGCCCCAGGTTGAACACTGAAGCTTTCTTT
cdr3_aa: CASSPQGPRLNTEAFF

v_call: TRBV6-5
d_call: TRBD1
j_call: TRBJ1-2
clone_size: .
cdr3_nt: TGTGCCAGCAGTTACTCGCCGGGACAGGGGGGTGGCTACACCTTC
cdr3_aa: CASSYSPGQGGGYTF

v_call: TRBV5-4
d_call: .
j_call: TRBJ2-5
clone_size: .
cdr3_nt: TGTGCCAGCAGCCCCAGGACAGCCGCACCCCAAGAGACCCAGTACTTC
cdr3_aa: CASSPRTAAPQETQYF

v_call: TRBV5-1
d_call: TRBD1
j_call: TRBJ1-4
clone_size: .
cdr3_nt: TGCGCCAGCAGCCCTGGGACAGGAGCAACTAATGAAAAACTGTTTTTT
cdr3_aa: CASSPGTGATNEKLFF

v_call: TRBV29-1
d_call: .
j_call: TRBJ1-4
clone_size: .
cdr3_nt: TGCAGCGTTGAAACAGGTCGGGGGAATGAAAAACTGTTTTTT
cdr3_aa: CSVETGRGNEKLFF

v_call: TRBV18
d_call: .
j_call: TRBJ2-1
clone_size: .
cdr3_nt: TGTGCCAGCTCACCACTTGGCGGGACAGCCTACAATGAGCAGTTCTTC
cdr3_aa: CASSPLGGTAYNEQFF

v_call: TRBV7-2
d_call: .
j_call: TRBJ1-2
clone_size: .
cdr3_nt: TGTGCCAGCAGCTATAAGTTAATTGAGGGCTACACCTTC
cdr3_aa: CASSYKLIEGYTF

v_call: TRBV2
d_call: .
j_call: TRBJ2-2
clone_size: few
cdr3_nt: TGTGCCAGCAGTGAGCTTAGCGGCCACACCGGGGAGCTGTTTTTT
cdr3_aa: CASSELSGHTGELFF

v_call: TRBV10-3
d_call: .
j_call: TRBJ1-2
clone_size: .
cdr3_nt: TGTGCCATCGGTCGGAGAAGTCAATTTGTCAACTATGGCTACACCTTC
cdr3_aa: CAIGRRSQFVNYGYTF

v_call: TRBV29-1
d_call: .
j_call: TRBJ2-2
clone_size: .
cdr3_nt: TGCAGCGGGGGCGATCGGAGGGGTGCCACCGGGGAGCTGTTTTTT
cdr3_aa: CSGGDRRGATGELFF

v_call: TRBV4-3
d_call: TRBD1
j_call: TRBJ1-2
clone_size: .
cdr3_nt: TGCGCCAGCAGCCAAGATCCGTTTTCGGGACAGGGTACGCCTGGGTATGGCTACACCTTC
cdr3_aa: CASSQDPFSGQGTPGYGYTF

v_call: TRBV12-3/TRBV12-4
d_call: .
j_call: TRBJ2-1
clone_size: .
cdr3_nt: TGTGCCAGCAGTTTACCTGACAATGAGCAGTTCTTC
cdr3_aa: CASSLPDNEQFF

v_call: TRBV6-2/TRBV6-3
d_call: .
j_call: TRBJ2-5
clone_size: .
cdr3_nt: TGTGCCAGCAGTAATCGACAGGTCAGAGAGACCCAGTACTTC
cdr3_aa: CASSNRQVRETQYF

v_call: TRBV5-3
d_call: .
j_call: TRBJ1-1
clone_size: once
cdr3_nt: TGTGCCAGAAGCCGGAGGGAAGCTTTCTTT
cdr3_aa: CARSRREAFF

v_call: TRBV7-2
d_call: .
j_call: TRBJ1-1
clone_size: .
cdr3_nt: TGTGCCAGCAGCTTCGATACAGGGCTGGGCACTGAAGCTTTCTTT
cdr3_aa: CASSFDTGLGTEAFF

v_call: TRBV15
d_call: .
j_call: TRBJ2-6
clone_size: once
cdr3_nt: TGTGCCACCAGCAGAGAAGGGGCTGGGGCCAACGTCCTGACTTTC
cdr3_aa: CATSREGAGANVLTF

v_call: TRBV5-8
d_call: TRBD1
j_call: TRBJ2-1
clone_size: .
cdr3_nt: TGTGCCAGCAGCCCGGGACAGGGGGCGAGGGAGCAGTTCTTC
cdr3_aa: CASSPGQGAREQFF

v_call: TRBV7-2
d_call: TRBD1
j_call: TRBJ1-6
clone_size: .
cdr3_nt: TGTGCCAGCAGCTTAGGGTGGACAGGGACGAAATATAATTCACCCCTCCACTTT
cdr3_aa: CASSLGWTGTKYNSPLHF

v_call: TRBV5-1
d_call: TRBD2
j_call: TRBJ2-1
clone_size: .
cdr3_nt: TGCGCCAGCAGCGAGACTAGCGGGAGAAGGAATGAGCAGTTCTTC
cdr3_aa: CASSETSGRRNEQFF

v_call: TRBV14
d_call: .
j_call: TRBJ2-1
clone_size: .
cdr3_nt: TGTGCCAGCAGCCAGCCAGCGGGCGTGACGAATGAGCAGTTCTTC
cdr3_aa: CASSQPAGVTNEQFF

v_call: TRBV19
d_call: TRBD2
j_call: TRBJ2-2
clone_size: .
cdr3_nt: TGTGCCAGTAGCACTAGCGGGAGGGTCGGGGAGCTGTTTTTT
cdr3_aa: CASSTSGRVGELFF

v_call: TRBV19
d_call: .
j_call: TRBJ1-5
clone_size: .
cdr3_nt: TGTGCCAGTAGCGTCAGGGATCGACCATCAGGGCCCCAGCATTTT
cdr3_aa: CASSVRDRPSGPQHF

v_call: TRBV27
d_call: TRBD2
j_call: TRBJ2-1
clone_size: .
cdr3_nt: TGTGCCAGCAGGACTAGCGGGATGCGGTCCTACAATGAGCAGTTCTTC
cdr3_aa: CASRTSGMRSYNEQFF

v_call: TRBV5-1
d_call: TRBD1
j_call: TRBJ1-1
clone_size: .
cdr3_nt: TGCGCCAGCAGGCGGACAGGGGGCGCCGTGAACACTGAAGCTTTCTTT
cdr3_aa: CASRRTGGAVNTEAFF

v_call: TRBV2
d_call: .
j_call: TRBJ2-1
clone_size: .
cdr3_nt: TGTGCCAGCGGACCAAAATCGGGGGTCAATGAGCAGTTCTTC
cdr3_aa: CASGPKSGVNEQFF

v_call: TRBV5-6
d_call: .
j_call: TRBJ2-2
clone_size: .
cdr3_nt: TGTGCCAGCAGCTTGGCTTCCGGGGAGCTGTTTTTT
cdr3_aa: CASSLASGELFF

v_call: TRBV10-3
d_call: TRBD2
j_call: TRBJ2-1
clone_size: .
cdr3_nt: TGTGCCATCAGTGAGGGTCTAGCGGGGAGCAATGAGCAGTTCTTC
cdr3_aa: CAISEGLAGSNEQFF

v_call: TRBV7-9
d_call: .
j_call: TRBJ1-1
clone_size: .
cdr3_nt: TGTGCCAGCAGCCGCGGGGACACTGAAGCTTTCTTT
cdr3_aa: CASSRGDTEAFF